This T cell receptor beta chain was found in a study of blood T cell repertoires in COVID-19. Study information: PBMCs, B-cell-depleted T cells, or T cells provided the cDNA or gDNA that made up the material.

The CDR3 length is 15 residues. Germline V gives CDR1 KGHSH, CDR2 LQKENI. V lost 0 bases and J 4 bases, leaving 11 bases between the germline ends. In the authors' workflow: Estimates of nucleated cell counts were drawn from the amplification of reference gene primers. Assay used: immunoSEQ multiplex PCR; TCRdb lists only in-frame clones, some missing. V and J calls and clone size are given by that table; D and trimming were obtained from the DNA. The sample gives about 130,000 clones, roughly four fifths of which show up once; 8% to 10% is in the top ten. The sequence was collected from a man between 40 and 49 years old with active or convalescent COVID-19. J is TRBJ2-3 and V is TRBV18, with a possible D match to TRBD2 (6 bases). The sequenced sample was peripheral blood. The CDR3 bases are TGTGCCAGCTCACCACCTGGAGGGGTGGCAGATACGCAGTATTTT. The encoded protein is CASSPPGGVADTQYF.